This is a list of T cell receptor beta chains from one sample in a study of blood T cell repertoires in COVID-19. Only in-frame clones appear in the TCRdb table, and some are missing; sequencing was by immunoSEQ multiplex PCR. The data hold approximately 240,000 clones, with approximately 84% observed a single time. Sequencing was carried out using peripheral blood. These receptors all come from a woman aged 25 to 45 who had recovered from COVID-19. Each CDR3 is given with its conserved first and last residue. Each record gives: J gene, V gene, D gene, clone size, CDR3 protein, CDR3 DNA. A D gene is named only where the DNA matches it firmly. For some rows the clone size is stated as once, few or many, or as a class when expanded; others skip it.

TRBJ2-5 TRBV7-6 TRBD2 . CASSLGLAGTGAQETQYF TGTGCCAGCAGCTTAGGACTAGCGGGGACGGGTGCTCAAGAGACCCAGTACTTC
TRBJ2-2 TRBV21-1 . . CASSSHSLASGSGEPEELFF TGTGCCAGCAGCTCCCACTCGTTGGCTAGCGGGTCCGGGGAACCCGAGGAGCTGTTTTTT
TRBJ2-5 TRBV3-1/TRBV3-2 TRBD2 . CASSRLAGGRDQETQYF TGTGCCAGTTCCAGACTAGCGGGGGGTCGAGATCAAGAGACCCAGTACTTC
TRBJ2-7 TRBV6-5 TRBD1 . CASKRYTGGRYEQYF TGTGCCAGCAAACGTTACACAGGGGGTCGGTACGAGCAGTACTTC
TRBJ2-1 TRBV9 . . CASSSQPLGKGNEQFF TGTGCCAGCAGCTCCCAGCCACTAGGAAAAGGCAATGAGCAGTTCTTC
TRBJ1-5 TRBV9 . few CASSVDPTGNQPQHF TGTGCCAGCAGCGTAGATCCAACAGGCAATCAGCCCCAGCATTTT
TRBJ2-3 TRBV4-3 . . CASGDIFTDTQYF TGCGCCAGCGGGGACATCTTCACAGATACGCAGTATTTT
TRBJ1-1 TRBV4-2 . . CASSPWGGGVNTEAFF TGTGCCAGCAGCCCCTGGGGAGGCGGAGTGAACACTGAAGCTTTCTTT
TRBJ2-7 TRBV6-5 TRBD1 . CASRAYLDRDYEQYF TGTGCCAGCAGAGCATACCTGGACAGGGATTACGAGCAGTACTTC
TRBJ2-3 TRBV4-2 . . CASSQDPTNTDTQYF TGTGCCAGCAGCCAAGATCCTACTAACACAGATACGCAGTATTTT
TRBJ2-3 TRBV7-3 . once CASSPQGDTQYF TGTGCCAGCAGCCCCCAGGGGGATACGCAGTATTTT
TRBJ1-2 TRBV10-3 TRBD1 . CAISDGQGAGGYTF TGTGCCATCAGTGATGGACAGGGGGCGGGTGGCTACACCTTC
TRBJ2-5 TRBV21-1 . once CASSKAQGQQETQYF TGTGCCAGCAGCAAAGCGCAAGGACAGCAAGAGACCCAGTACTTC
TRBJ2-5 TRBV7-7 TRBD2 . CASSVSGGAETQYF TGTGCCAGCAGCGTTAGCGGGGGGGCTGAGACCCAGTACTTC
TRBJ2-2 TRBV7-8 TRBD2 few CASSPSGVYTGELFF TGTGCCAGCAGCCCTAGCGGGGTATACACCGGGGAGCTGTTTTTT
TRBJ2-3 TRBV21-1 . . CASNGTSGTSTDTQYF TGTGCCAGCAACGGGACTAGCGGGACGAGCACAGATACGCAGTATTTT
TRBJ1-6 TRBV5-1 TRBD1 . CASSMDRAGYSPLHF TGCGCCAGCAGCATGGACAGGGCTGGGTATTCACCCCTCCACTTT
TRBJ2-3 TRBV5-1 TRBD2 . CASSLKLAGGPIDTQYF TGCGCCAGCAGCTTAAAACTAGCGGGGGGGCCAATAGATACGCAGTATTTT
TRBJ2-2 TRBV6-5 . . CASSYSSLGAVGELFF TGTGCCAGCAGTTACTCGAGTCTGGGGGCGGTCGGGGAGCTGTTTTTT
TRBJ2-7 TRBV18 TRBD1 . CASSSGQGRNYEQYF TGTGCCAGCTCATCTGGACAGGGGCGGAACTACGAGCAGTACTTC
TRBJ2-2 TRBV5-1 TRBD2 . CASSLAGNTGELFF TGCGCCAGCAGTCTAGCGGGGAATACCGGGGAGCTGTTTTTT
TRBJ1-2 TRBV9 . once CASSVLGGTGGYTF TGTGCCAGCAGCGTCCTCGGGGGGACCGGCGGCTACACCTTC
TRBJ2-5 TRBV21-1 . . CASSPDSQETQYF TGTGCCAGCAGCCCCGACAGTCAAGAGACCCAGTACTTC
TRBJ1-1 TRBV6-1 . . CASSEVYPNTEAFF TGTGCCAGCAGTGAAGTTTACCCTAATACTGAAGCTTTCTTT
TRBJ1-1 TRBV5-1 TRBD1 once CASSSATGLNTEAFF TGCGCCAGCAGCAGCGCGACAGGGTTGAACACTGAAGCTTTCTTT
TRBJ1-1 TRBV9 . . CASSVERVREVRNTEAFF TGTGCCAGCAGCGTAGAGAGGGTCAGGGAGGTGCGGAACACTGAAGCTTTCTTT
TRBJ2-2 TRBV30 TRBD2 . CAWTIGTSGNTGELFF TGTGCCTGGACCATCGGGACTAGCGGGAACACCGGGGAGCTGTTTTTT
TRBJ2-7 TRBV13 TRBD1 . CASSLADRALINEQYF TGTGCCAGCAGCTTAGCCGACAGGGCTTTAATCAACGAGCAGTACTTC
TRBJ2-1 TRBV18 . . CASSPSGPGKDQNEQFF TGTGCCAGCTCACCATCTGGGCCGGGAAAGGACCAAAATGAGCAGTTCTTC
TRBJ1-4 TRBV7-2 . . CASSLGGPVEKLFF TGTGCCAGCAGCTTAGGGGGCCCGGTTGAAAAACTGTTTTTT
TRBJ1-1 TRBV3-1/TRBV3-2 . few CASSQVGGNTEAFF TGTGCCAGCAGCCAAGTGGGAGGGAACACTGAAGCTTTCTTT
TRBJ2-5 TRBV5-6 . . CASSLSGTGHRETQYF TGTGCCAGCAGCTTAAGCGGGACAGGTCATCGGGAGACCCAGTACTTC
TRBJ2-1 TRBV27 . . CASSIRGSPYNEQFF TGTGCCAGCAGTATTCGAGGGAGCCCCTACAATGAGCAGTTCTTC
TRBJ1-2 TRBV6-5 TRBD1 . CASQSGTDGYTF TGTGCCAGCCAGTCCGGGACAGATGGCTACACCTTC
TRBJ2-5 TRBV30 TRBD1 . CAWRIWGLPGGETQYF TGTGCCTGGAGAATCTGGGGGCTACCAGGGGGAGAGACCCAGTACTTC
TRBJ1-2 TRBV7-9 . . CASTLGGYEGYTF TGTGCCAGCACCCTGGGGGGGTATGAGGGCTACACCTTC
TRBJ1-4 TRBV19 . . CASSGVFFPTAGEKLFF TGTGCCAGTAGTGGGGTCTTTTTTCCGACGGCGGGTGAAAAACTGTTTTTT
TRBJ2-7 TRBV6-5 TRBD2 . CASSMGRGTYEQYF TGTGCCAGCAGCATGGGGCGGGGGACCTACGAGCAGTACTTC
TRBJ2-5 TRBV2 . . CASSESVKETQYF TGTGCCAGCAGTGAGTCCGTAAAAGAGACCCAGTACTTC
TRBJ1-2 TRBV3-1/TRBV3-2 TRBD1 . CASSHSGQGGGYGYTF TGTGCCAGCAGCCATTCAGGACAGGGAGGGGGCTATGGCTACACCTTC